What follows are 16 T cell receptor beta chains derived from one specimen sequenced in a study of blood T cell repertoires in COVID-19. Profiled with immunoSEQ multiplex PCR; TCRdb holds only in-frame clones, not every one. The sample records about 320,000 clones, 86% being singletons. What was sequenced was peripheral blood. The origin of the receptors is a woman aged 45-59 years with acute or convalescent COVID-19.

This chain joins TRBV5-1 and TRBJ1-1, with D uncertain. The CDR3 loop spans 13 amino acids. CDR1 and CDR2 from the germline V gene are SGHRS and YFSETQ. V was trimmed by 4 bases and J by 4 bases, leaving 11 bases between them. The DNA of the CDR3 is TGCGCCAGCAGCCCCGAGCGGCCCACTGAAGCTTTCTTT. It codes for CASSPERPTEAFF. Full variable domain (outside the CDR3, taken from reference TRBV5-1 and TRBJ1-1): KAGVTQTPRYLIKTRGQQVTLSCSPISGHRSVSWYQQTPGQGLQFLFEYFSETQRNKGNFPGRFSGRQFSNSRSEMNVSTLELGDSALYLCASSPERPTEAFFGQGTRLTVV.

The rearrangement uses TRBV7-2 and TRBJ1-4, with 9 bases lining up with TRBD1. The junction had 8 bases not matched to a gene; V was cut back by 5 bases and J by 7 bases. The CDR3 contains 15 residues. Germline CDR1 is SGHTA and CDR2 is FQGNSA. The CDR3 DNA reads TGTGCCAGCAGCCGTCTGACAGGGGGAACTGAAAAACTGTTTTTT. As protein: CASSRLTGGTEKLFF.

The chain is built from TRBV19 and TRBJ1-1; 8 bases line up with TRBD1. The CDR3 has 15 amino acids. Germline CDR1 LNHDA, CDR2 SQIVND (reference sequence). The trim removed 5 bases at V and 6 bases at J, leaving 11 bases unmatched. CDR3: CASSSEQGGQSEAFF. Written as DNA, the CDR3 is TGTGCCAGTAGTTCAGAACAGGGGGGGCAGTCTGAAGCTTTCTTT.

The chain combines TRBV27 with TRBJ1-1; D is unresolved. CDR3 size: 13 residues. CDR1 is MNHEY, CDR2 SMNVEV, per germline (reference sequence). The V gene lost 3 bases and the J gene lost 1 base, with 6 bases spanning the gap. The CDR3 here is CASSFRGNTEAFF. As DNA, the CDR3 is TGTGCCAGCAGTTTTAGAGGGAACACTGAAGCTTTCTTT.

The chain joins TRBV18 to TRBJ1-4; D is possibly TRBD1 (5 bases). Trimming cost V 3 bases and J 8 bases, with 10 bases left between them. CDR1 is KGHSH, CDR2 LQKENI, per germline. This CDR3 comprises 13 residues. In DNA, the CDR3 is TGTGCCAGCTCACCCCAGGGAGGAGAAAAACTGTTTTTT. Residues: CASSPQGGEKLFF.

The rearrangement joins TRBV4-1 to TRBJ2-5; 12 nucleotides agree with TRBD2. Losses at the gene ends were 2 bases for V and 5 bases for J; bases not matched to a gene: 3. The length of the CDR3 is 15 residues. Germline values: CDR1 MGHRA, CDR2 YSYEKL. CDR3 coding DNA: TGCGCCAGCAGCCAACTCGGGACTAGCGGGGAGACCCAGTACTTC. Residues: CASSQLGTSGETQYF.

The chain employs TRBV11-2 and TRBJ2-7, with 10 bases matching TRBD1. The ends lost 5 bases at V and 4 bases at J; junction bases unmatched: 11. The CDR3 is 16 residues long. From germline, CDR1 is SGHAT and CDR2 FQNNGV. The CDR3 loop reads CASSPRDRGKVYEQYF. The CDR3 DNA is TGTGCCAGCAGCCCCAGGGACAGGGGAAAAGTTTACGAGCAGTACTTC.

The chain recombines TRBV6-5 with TRBJ2-7; tentative D call: TRBD2 (6 bases). Per the germline V gene, CDR1 is MNHEY and CDR2 is SVGAGI. The CDR3 totals 14 residues. Trimming shortened V by 2 bases and J by 3 bases, and 11 bases separated the two germline ends. The CDR3 sequence is CASSYTLAGYEQYF. In nucleotides, the CDR3 is TGTGCCAGCAGTTACACACTAGCTGGCTACGAGCAGTACTTC.

J is TRBJ1-1 and V is TRBV25-1; no clear D. The CDR3 has 12 amino acids. The germline gives CDR1 MGHDK, CDR2 SYGVNS. V was cut by 6 bases and J by 1 base, with 6 bases left in between. CDR3 bases: TGTGCCAGCAGCGAGAGGAACACTGAAGCTTTCTTT. Amino acids: CASSERNTEAFF. Full variable domain (outside the CDR3, taken from reference TRBV25-1 and TRBJ1-1): EADIYQTPRYLVIGTGKKITLECSQTMGHDKMYWYQQDPGMELHLIHYSYGVNSTEKGDLSSESTVSRIRTEHFPLTLESARPSHTSQYLCASSERNTEAFFGQGTRLTVV.

V is TRBV5-6 and J is TRBJ1-1, with D perhaps TRBD1 (5 bases). CDR3 length: 13 amino acids. The V end was cut by 3 bases, the J end by 0 bases, with 6 bases between. Germline-derived CDR1 and CDR2 are SGHDT and YYEEEE. CDR3 protein: CASSSTVNTEAFF. As DNA, the CDR3 is TGTGCCAGCAGCTCGACAGTGAACACTGAAGCTTTCTTT.

This clone appeared once. The chain carries TRBV30 and TRBJ2-4, with D possibly being TRBD1 (6 bases). Germline lookup yields CDR1 GTSNPN and CDR2 SVGIG (reference sequence). This CDR3 region has 16 residues. The V end lost 0 bases, the J end lost 1 base, and 13 bases lay between the germline ends. This chain's CDR3 is CAWSVYRAWAKNIQYF. The CDR3 coding sequence is TGTGCCTGGAGTGTCTACAGGGCTTGGGCCAAAAACATTCAGTACTTC.

This clone was recorded only once. The chain couples TRBV27 to TRBJ2-3, with D perhaps TRBD1 (6 bases). Germline CDR1 MNHEY, CDR2 SMNVEV (reference sequence). The V gene lost 4 bases and the J gene lost 2 bases, with 13 bases spanning the gap. This CDR3 comprises 15 residues. In DNA form, the CDR3 reads TGTGCCAGCAGTTCCAGGGGACCCCACACAGATACGCAGTATTTT. The encoded protein is CASSSRGPHTDTQYF.

The chain's CDR3 is CASSRSQGSNQPQHF. CDR3 in DNA: TGTGCCAGCAGTAGGAGCCAGGGGTCGAATCAGCCCCAGCATTTT. This sequence joins TRBV6-5 and TRBJ1-5; maybe TRBD1 (6 bases). V lost 5 bases, J lost 4 bases, and 15 bases lay in between. The CDR3 runs 15 residues. Germline V lookup: CDR1 MNHEY, CDR2 SVGAGI.

As concerns this clone: A junction end diverges from the germline sequence, so it may reflect a read error. J is TRBJ2-1 and V is TRBV7-7, with a weak D call TRBD2 (6 bases). The germline V gene has CDR1 SSHAT and CDR2 FNYEAQ (reference sequence). CDR3 length: 15 amino acids. The CDR3 DNA reads TGTGCTAGCAGCCCAGCGGGCACCCCCTACAATGAGCAGTTCTTC. It specifies CASSPAGTPYNEQFF.

The CDR3 sequence is CASSVVKGAGMNTEAFF. In DNA, the CDR3 is TGTGCCAGCAGCGTAGTGAAGGGGGCAGGAATGAACACTGAAGCTTTCTTT. V is TRBV9 and J is TRBJ1-1, with TRBD1 identical over 7 bases. Germline-derived CDR1 and CDR2 are SGDLS and YYNGEE. V dropped 0 bases and J dropped 0; count of bases not matched to a gene: 8. The CDR3 is 17 residues long.

The chain has TRBV7-2 and TRBJ2-3; maybe TRBD2 (6 bases). There are 15 residues in the CDR3. Trimming removed 1 base at V and 4 bases at J, with 12 bases between. The germline gives CDR1 SGHTA, CDR2 FQGNSA. The CDR3 sequence: CASSLEAIAADTQYF. The CDR3 bases are TGTGCCAGCAGCTTAGAGGCGATAGCGGCAGATACGCAGTATTTT.